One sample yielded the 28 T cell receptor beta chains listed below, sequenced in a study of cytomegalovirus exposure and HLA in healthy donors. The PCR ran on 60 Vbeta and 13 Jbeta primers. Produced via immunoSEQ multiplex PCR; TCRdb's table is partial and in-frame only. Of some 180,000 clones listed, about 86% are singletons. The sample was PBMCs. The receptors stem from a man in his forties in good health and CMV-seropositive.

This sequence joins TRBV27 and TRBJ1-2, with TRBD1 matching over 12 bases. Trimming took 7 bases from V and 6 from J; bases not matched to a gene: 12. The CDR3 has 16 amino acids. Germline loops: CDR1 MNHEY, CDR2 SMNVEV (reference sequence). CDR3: CASTRGGTGGADGYTF. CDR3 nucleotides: TGTGCCAGCACCCGGGGGGGGACAGGGGGCGCGGATGGCTACACCTTC.

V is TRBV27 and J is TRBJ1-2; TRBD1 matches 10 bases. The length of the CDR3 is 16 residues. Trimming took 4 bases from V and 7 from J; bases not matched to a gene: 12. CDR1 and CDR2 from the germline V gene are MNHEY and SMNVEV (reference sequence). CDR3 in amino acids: CASSSVDGTGALGYTF. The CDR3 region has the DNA TGTGCCAGCAGTTCCGTCGATGGGACAGGGGCTCTTGGCTACACCTTC.

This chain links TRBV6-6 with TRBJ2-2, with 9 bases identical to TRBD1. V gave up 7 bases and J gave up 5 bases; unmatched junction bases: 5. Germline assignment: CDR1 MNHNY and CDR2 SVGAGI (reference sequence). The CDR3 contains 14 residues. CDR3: CASNPGTGTGELFF. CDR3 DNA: TGTGCCAGCAATCCGGGGACAGGGACCGGGGAGCTGTTTTTT.

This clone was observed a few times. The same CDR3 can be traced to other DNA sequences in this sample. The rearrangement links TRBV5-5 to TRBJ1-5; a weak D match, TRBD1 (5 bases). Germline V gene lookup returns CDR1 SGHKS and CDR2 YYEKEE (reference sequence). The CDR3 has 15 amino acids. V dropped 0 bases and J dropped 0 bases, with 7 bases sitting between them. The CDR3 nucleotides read TGTGCCAGCAGCTTGGCTGACAGTAGCAATCAGCCCCAGCATTTT. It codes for CASSLADSSNQPQHF.

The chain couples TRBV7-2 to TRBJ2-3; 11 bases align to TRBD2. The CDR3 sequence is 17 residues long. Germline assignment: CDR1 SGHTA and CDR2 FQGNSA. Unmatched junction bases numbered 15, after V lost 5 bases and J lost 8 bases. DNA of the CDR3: TGTGCCAGCAGCAGAGAAAGAGTAGCGGGAGGGCCTGGTACGCAGTATTTT. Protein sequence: CASSRERVAGGPGTQYF.

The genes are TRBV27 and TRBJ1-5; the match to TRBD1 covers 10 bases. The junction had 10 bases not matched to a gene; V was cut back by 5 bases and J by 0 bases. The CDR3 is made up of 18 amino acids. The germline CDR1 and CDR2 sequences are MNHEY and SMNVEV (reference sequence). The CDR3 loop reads CASSPLGQGTFSNQPQHF. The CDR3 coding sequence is TGTGCCAGCAGTCCACTGGGACAGGGGACCTTTAGCAATCAGCCCCAGCATTTT.

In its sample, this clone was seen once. The CDR3 coding sequence is TGTGCCAGCAGCGTATTGTGGGCGGCTGGGAGGAACACTGAAGCTTTCTTT. Residues: CASSVLWAAGRNTEAFF. The chain combines TRBV9 with TRBJ1-1; D is unresolved. Germline V gene data show CDR1 as SGDLS and CDR2 as YYNGEE. Trimming took off 1 base at V and 1 base at J, with 17 bases between the two ends. The CDR3 length is 17 residues.

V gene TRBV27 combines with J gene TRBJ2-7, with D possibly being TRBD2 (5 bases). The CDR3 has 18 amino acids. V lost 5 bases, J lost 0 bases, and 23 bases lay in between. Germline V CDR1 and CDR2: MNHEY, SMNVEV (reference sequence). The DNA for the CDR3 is TGTGCCAGCAGTCCAACTAGAGGATCGAGCGCCCTCTCCTACGAGCAGTACTTC. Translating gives CASSPTRGSSALSYEQYF.

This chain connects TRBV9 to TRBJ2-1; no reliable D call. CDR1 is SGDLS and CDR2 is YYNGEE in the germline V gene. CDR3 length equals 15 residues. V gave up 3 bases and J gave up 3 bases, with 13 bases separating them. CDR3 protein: CASSARSDVYNEQFF. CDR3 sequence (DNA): TGTGCCAGCAGCGCGAGGAGTGACGTCTACAATGAGCAGTTCTTC.

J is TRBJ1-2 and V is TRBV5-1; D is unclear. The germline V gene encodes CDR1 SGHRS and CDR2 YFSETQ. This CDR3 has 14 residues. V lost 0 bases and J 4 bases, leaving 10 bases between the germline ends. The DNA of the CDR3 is TGCGCCAGCAGCTTGGAAGGAGGCGGCTATGGCTACACCTTC. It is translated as CASSLEGGGYGYTF.

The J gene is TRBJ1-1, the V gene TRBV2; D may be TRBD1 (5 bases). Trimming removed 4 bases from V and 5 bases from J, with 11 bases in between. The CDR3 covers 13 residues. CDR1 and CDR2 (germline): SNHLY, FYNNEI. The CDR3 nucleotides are TGTGCCAGCAGTGTACAGGCGAGGACTGAAGCTTTCTTT. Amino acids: CASSVQARTEAFF.

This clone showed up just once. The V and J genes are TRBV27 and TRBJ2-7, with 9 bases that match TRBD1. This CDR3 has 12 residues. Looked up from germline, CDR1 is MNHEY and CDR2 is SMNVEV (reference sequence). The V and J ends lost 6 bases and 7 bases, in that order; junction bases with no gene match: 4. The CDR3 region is CASSRTGDEQYF. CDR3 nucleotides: TGTGCCAGCAGCAGGACAGGGGATGAGCAGTACTTC.

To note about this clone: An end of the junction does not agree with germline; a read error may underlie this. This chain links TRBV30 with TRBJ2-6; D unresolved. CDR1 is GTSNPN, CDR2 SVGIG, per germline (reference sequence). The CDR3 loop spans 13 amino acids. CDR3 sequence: CAWGMGQANGLTF. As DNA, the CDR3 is TGTGCCTGGGGTATGGGCCAAGCCAACGGCCTGACTTTC.

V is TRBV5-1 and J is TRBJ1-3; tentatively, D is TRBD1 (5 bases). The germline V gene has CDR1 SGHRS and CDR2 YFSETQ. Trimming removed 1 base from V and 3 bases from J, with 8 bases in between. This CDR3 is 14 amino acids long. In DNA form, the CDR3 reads TGCGCCAGCAGCTTGCAGGGAAATGGAAACACCATATATTTT. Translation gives CASSLQGNGNTIYF.

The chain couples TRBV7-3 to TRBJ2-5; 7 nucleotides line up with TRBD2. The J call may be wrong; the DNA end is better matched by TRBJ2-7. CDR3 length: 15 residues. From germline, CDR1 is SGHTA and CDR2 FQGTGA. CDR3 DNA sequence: TGTGCCAGCAGCCCTTCTAGCGGAGGGCCCTACGAGCAGTACTTC. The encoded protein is CASSPSSGGPYEQYF.

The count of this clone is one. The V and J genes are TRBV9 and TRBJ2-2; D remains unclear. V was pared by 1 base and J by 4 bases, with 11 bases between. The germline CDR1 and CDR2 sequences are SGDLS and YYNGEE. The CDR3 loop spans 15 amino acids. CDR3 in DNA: TGTGCCAGCAGCGTACGAGTAGTCCCCACCGGGGAGCTGTTTTTT. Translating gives CASSVRVVPTGELFF.

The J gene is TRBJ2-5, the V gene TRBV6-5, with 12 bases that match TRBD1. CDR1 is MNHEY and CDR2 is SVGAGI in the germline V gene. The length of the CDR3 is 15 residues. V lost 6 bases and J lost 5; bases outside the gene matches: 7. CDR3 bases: TGTGCCAGCAGCTACGGGACAGGGGGCTTTGAGACCCAGTACTTC. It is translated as CASSYGTGGFETQYF.

Here the CDR3 DNA reads TGTGCCAGCAGCAGCCCGAGCGGGAGGGCCCCCGACACCGGGGAGCTGTTTTTT. Residues: CASSSPSGRAPDTGELFF. This sequence joins TRBV7-9 and TRBJ2-2, with 10 bases identical to TRBD2. The CDR3 contains 18 residues. V shed 5 bases, J shed 3 bases, and the junction held 12 bases outside the gene matches. Germline CDR1 and CDR2: SEHNR and FQNEAQ (reference sequence).

CDR3 region: CASSLGYRAEAFF. DNA for the CDR3: TGTGCCAGCAGTTTAGGGTACAGGGCCGAAGCTTTCTTT. This chain links TRBV28 with TRBJ1-1; D is possibly TRBD1 (6 bases). This CDR3 region has 13 residues. Germline V CDR1 and CDR2: MDHEN, SYDVKM. Trimming took off 2 bases at V and 8 bases at J, with 12 bases between the two ends.

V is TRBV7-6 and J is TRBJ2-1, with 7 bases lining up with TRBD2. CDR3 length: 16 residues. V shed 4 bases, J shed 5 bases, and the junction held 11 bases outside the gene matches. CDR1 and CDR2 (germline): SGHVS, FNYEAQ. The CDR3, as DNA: TGTGCCAGCAGCTCGGGGAGGGAGCCGTTCAACAATGAGCAGTTCTTC. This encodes CASSSGREPFNNEQFF.

CDR3 in amino acids: CASSQVPPAGGEPQHF. The CDR3 bases are TGCGCCAGCAGCCAAGTCCCCCCGGCAGGGGGAGAGCCCCAGCATTTT. The chain recombines TRBV4-1 with TRBJ1-5; 7 bases agree with TRBD1. The V segment lost 1 base and the J segment 8 bases; nucleotides outside the gene matches: 11. The CDR3 is 16 amino acids. CDR1 is MGHRA and CDR2 is YSYEKL in the germline V gene.

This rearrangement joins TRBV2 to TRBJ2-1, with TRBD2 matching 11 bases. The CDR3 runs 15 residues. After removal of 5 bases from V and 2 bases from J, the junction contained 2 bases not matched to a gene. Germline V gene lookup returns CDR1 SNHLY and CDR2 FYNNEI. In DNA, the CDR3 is TGTGCCAGCAGTCCGACTAGCGGGACCTACAATGAGCAGTTCTTC. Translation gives CASSPTSGTYNEQFF.

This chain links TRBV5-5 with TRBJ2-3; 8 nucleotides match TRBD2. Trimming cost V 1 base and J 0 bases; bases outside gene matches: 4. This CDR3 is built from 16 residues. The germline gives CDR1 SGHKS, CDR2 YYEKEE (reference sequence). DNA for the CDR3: TGTGCCAGCAGCTTGTTGTCTAGCGGGAGCACAGATACGCAGTATTTT. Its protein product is CASSLLSSGSTDTQYF.

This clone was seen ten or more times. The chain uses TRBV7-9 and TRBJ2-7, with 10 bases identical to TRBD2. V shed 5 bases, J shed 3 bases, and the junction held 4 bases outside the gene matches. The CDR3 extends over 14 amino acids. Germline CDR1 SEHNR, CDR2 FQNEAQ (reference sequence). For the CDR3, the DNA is TGTGCCAGCAGCCGTGTAGCGGGAGGCTACGAGCAGTACTTC. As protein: CASSRVAGGYEQYF. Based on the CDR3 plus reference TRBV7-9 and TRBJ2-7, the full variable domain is DTGVSQNPRHKITKRGQNVTFRCDPISEHNRLYWYRQTLGQGPEFLTYFQNEAQLEKSRLLSDRFSAERPKGSFSTLEIQRTEQGDSAMYLCASSRVAGGYEQYFGPGTRLTVT.

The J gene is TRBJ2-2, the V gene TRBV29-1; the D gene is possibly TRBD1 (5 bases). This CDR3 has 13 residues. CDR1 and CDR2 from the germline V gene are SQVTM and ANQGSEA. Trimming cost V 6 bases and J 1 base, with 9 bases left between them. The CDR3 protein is CSVHGQNTGELFF. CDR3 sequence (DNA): TGCAGCGTCCACGGACAGAACACCGGGGAGCTGTTTTTT.

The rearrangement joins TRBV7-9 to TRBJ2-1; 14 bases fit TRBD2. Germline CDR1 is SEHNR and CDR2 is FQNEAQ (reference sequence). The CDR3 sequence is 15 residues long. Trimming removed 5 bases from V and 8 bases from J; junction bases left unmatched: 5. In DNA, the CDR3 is TGTGCCAGCAGCCCGGGACTAGCGGGAGATGATGAGCAGTTCTTC. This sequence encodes CASSPGLAGDDEQFF. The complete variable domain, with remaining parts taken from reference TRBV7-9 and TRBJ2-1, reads DTGVSQNPRHKITKRGQNVTFRCDPISEHNRLYWYRQTLGQGPEFLTYFQNEAQLEKSRLLSDRFSAERPKGSFSTLEIQRTEQGDSAMYLCASSPGLAGDDEQFFGPGTRLTVL.

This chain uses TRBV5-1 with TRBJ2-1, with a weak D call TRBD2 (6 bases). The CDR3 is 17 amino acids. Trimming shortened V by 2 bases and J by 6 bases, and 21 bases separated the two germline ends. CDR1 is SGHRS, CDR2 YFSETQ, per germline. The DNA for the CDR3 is TGCGCCAGCAGCTTCCAACTTGGGCGGGAAGTAAGCAATGAGCAGTTCTTC. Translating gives CASSFQLGREVSNEQFF.

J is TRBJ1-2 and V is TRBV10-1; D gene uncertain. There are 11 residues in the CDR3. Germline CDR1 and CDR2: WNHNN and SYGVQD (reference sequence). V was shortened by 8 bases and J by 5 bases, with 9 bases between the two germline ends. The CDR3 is CASSPEYGYTF. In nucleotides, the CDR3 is TGCGCCAGCTCACCTGAGTATGGCTACACCTTC.